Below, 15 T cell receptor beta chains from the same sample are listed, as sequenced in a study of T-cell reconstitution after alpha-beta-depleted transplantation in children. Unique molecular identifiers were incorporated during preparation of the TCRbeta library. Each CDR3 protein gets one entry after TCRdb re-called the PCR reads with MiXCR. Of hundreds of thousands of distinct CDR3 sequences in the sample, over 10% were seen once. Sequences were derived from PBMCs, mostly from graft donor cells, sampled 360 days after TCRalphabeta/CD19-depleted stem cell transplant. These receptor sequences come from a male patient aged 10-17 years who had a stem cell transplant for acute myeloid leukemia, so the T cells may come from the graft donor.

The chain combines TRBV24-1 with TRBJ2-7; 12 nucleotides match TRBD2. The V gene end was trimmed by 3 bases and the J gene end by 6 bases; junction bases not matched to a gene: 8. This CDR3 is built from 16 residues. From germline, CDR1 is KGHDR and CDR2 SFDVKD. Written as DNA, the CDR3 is TGTGCCACCAGTGATCCGACTAGCGGGAGAGGGATCGAGCAGTACTTC. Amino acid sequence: CATSDPTSGRGIEQYF.

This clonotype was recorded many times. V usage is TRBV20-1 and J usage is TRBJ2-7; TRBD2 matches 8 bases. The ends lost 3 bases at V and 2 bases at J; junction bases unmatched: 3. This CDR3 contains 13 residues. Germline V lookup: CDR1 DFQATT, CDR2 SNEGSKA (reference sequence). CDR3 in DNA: TGCAGTGCTAGCTCCGGGAGGGCCTACGAGCAGTACTTC. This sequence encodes CSASSGRAYEQYF.

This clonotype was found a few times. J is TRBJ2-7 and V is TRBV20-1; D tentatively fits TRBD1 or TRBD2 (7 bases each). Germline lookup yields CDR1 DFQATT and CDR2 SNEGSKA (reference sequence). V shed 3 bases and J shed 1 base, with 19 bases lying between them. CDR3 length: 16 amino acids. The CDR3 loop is CSASRGLAGVSYEQYF. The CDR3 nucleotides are TGCAGTGCTAGTAGGGGGCTTGCGGGAGTTTCCTACGAGCAGTACTTC.

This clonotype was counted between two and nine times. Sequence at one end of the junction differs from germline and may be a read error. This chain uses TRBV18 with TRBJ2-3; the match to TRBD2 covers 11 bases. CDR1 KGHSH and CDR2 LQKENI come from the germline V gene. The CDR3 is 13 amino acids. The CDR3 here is CASSPLAGGSQNF. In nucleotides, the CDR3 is TGTGCCAGCTCACCCTTAGCGGGAGGGTCCCAGAATTTT.

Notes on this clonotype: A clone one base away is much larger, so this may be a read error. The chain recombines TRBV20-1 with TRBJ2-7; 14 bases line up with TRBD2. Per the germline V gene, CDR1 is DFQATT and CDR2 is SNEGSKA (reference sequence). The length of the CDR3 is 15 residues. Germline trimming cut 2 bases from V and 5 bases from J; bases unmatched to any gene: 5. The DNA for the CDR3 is TGCAGTGCTAGACCCGGGACTAGCGGGAGTGACGAGCAGTACTTC. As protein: CSARPGTSGSDEQYF.

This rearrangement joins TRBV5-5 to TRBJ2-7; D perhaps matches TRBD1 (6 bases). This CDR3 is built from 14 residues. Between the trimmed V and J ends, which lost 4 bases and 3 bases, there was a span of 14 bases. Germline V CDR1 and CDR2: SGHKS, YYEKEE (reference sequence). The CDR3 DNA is TGTGCCAGCAGCGAAGTCAGGGGCTTCTACGAGCAGTACTTC. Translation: CASSEVRGFYEQYF.

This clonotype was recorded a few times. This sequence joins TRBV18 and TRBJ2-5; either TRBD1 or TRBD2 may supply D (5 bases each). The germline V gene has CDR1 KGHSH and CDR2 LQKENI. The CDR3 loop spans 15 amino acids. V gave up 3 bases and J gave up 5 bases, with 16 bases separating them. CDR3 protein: CASSPIRDGMETQYF. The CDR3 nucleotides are TGTGCCAGCTCACCTATAAGGGACGGAATGGAGACCCAGTACTTC. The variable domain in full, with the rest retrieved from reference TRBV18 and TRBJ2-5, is NAGVMQNPRHLVRRRGQEARLRCSPMKGHSHVYWYRQLPEEGLKFMVYLQKENIIDESGMPKERFSAEFPKEGPSILRIQQVVRGDSAAYFCASSPIRDGMETQYFGPGTRLLVL.

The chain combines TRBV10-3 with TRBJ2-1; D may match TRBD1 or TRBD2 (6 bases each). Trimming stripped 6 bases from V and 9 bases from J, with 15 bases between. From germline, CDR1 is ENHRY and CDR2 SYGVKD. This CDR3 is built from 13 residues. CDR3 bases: TGTGCCATCAGCCCCTCGGGGGCGAGTGAGCAGTTCTTC. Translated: CAISPSGASEQFF.

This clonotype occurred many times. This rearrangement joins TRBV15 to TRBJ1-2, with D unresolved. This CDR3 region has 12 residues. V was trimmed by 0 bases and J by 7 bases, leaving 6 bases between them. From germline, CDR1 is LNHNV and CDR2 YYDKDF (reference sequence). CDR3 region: CATSREASGYTF. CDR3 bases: TGTGCCACCAGCAGAGAGGCGAGTGGCTACACCTTC.

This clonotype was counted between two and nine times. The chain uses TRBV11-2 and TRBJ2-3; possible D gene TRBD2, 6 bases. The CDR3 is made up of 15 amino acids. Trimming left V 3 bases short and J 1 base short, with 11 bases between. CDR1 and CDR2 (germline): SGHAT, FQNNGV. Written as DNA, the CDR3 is TGTGCCAGCAGCTTCGGGGGAGAGGGCACAGATACGCAGTATTTT. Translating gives CASSFGGEGTDTQYF. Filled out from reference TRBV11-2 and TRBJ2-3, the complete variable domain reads EAGVAQSPRYKIIEKRQSVAFWCNPISGHATLYWYQQILGQGPKLLIQFQNNGVVDDSQLPKDRFSAERLKGVDSTLKIQPAKLEDSAVYLCASSFGGEGTDTQYFGPGTRLTVL.

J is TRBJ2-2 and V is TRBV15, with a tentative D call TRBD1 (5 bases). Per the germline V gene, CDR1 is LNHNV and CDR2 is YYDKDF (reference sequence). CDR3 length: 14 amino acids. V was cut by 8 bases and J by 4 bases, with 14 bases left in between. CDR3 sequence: CATRGQGGTGELFF. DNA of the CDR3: TGTGCCACCCGCGGCCAGGGTGGCACCGGGGAGCTGTTTTTT.

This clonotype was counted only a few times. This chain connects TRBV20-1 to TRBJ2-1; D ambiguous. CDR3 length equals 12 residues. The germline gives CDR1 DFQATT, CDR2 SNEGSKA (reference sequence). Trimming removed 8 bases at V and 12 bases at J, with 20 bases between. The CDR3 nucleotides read TGCAGTACTCCGCAGGCCCCGGCTGGGCAGTTCTTC. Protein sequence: CSTPQAPAGQFF.

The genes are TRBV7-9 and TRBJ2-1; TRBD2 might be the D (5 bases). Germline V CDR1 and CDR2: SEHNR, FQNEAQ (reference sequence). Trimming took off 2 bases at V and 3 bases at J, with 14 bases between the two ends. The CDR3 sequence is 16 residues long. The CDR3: CASSLLPAAFYNEQFF. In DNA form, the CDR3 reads TGTGCCAGCAGCTTACTTCCAGCGGCCTTCTACAATGAGCAGTTCTTC.

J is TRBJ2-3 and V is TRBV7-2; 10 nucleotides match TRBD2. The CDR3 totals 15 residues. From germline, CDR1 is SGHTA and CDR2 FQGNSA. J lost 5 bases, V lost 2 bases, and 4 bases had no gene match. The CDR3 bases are TGTGCCAGCAGCTTACCGCTAGCGGGAGTAGATACGCAGTATTTT. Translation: CASSLPLAGVDTQYF.

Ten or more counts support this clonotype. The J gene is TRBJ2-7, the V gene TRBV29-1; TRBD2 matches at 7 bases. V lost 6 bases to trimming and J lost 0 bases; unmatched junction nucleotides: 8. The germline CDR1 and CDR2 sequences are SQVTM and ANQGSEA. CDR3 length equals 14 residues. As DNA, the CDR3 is TGCAGCGTCATCCGGGACTACAGCTCCTACGAGCAGTACTTC. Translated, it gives CSVIRDYSSYEQYF.